The subject of this entry is one T cell receptor (beta chain). Its specificity is unknown. The CDR3 is made up of 17 amino acids. The V and J ends lost 0 bases and 2 bases, in that order; junction bases with no gene match: 2. Germline assignment: CDR1 SGHNT and CDR2 YYREEE (reference sequence). The data are from a study of T cells in localized non-small cell lung cancer. General study results and limits: Appearing in adjacent lung were a median approximately 50 of the top 100 tumor clones. Sequence data derive from only one tumor region, so heterogeneity remains possible. Prolonged overall survival went with higher T cell density in the blood. Measurement of T cell clonality placed uninvolved adjacent lung highest, above the level in tumor.

Assay used: immunoSEQ multiplex PCR; TCRdb lists only in-frame clones, some missing. The data contain roughly 30,000 clones, roughly 89% of them seen just once; the ten biggest clones take up 2.5% to 3%. The V gene is TRBV5-4, the J gene TRBJ2-2; 12 bases agree with TRBD2. The receptor's source is a woman aged 18-55 years with stage I lung adenocarcinoma. Sample: peripheral blood, taken before any cancer treatment. The CDR3 DNA is TGTGCCAGCAGCTTGGGACTAGCGGGAGAAAACACCGGGGAGCTGTTTTTT. This sequence encodes CASSLGLAGENTGELFF.